The subject of this entry is one T cell receptor (beta chain). Its antigen is undetermined. Per germline, CDR1 LNHDA and CDR2 SQIVND (reference sequence). Trimming stripped 3 bases from V and 6 bases from J, with 16 bases between. This CDR3 is 15 amino acids long. This record belongs to a study of shared clonotypes between healthy human individuals. Study conclusions and caveats: Researchers sampled blood only, noting tissue repertoires likely differ.

Measured with immunoSEQ multiplex PCR; TCRdb has only the in-frame clones, and not every one. The sample holds over 1.5 million clones, under 99% seen once. The sequence derives from a man aged 30-40 years in good health. The chain joins TRBV19 to TRBJ2-3; D possibly corresponds to TRBD2 (5 bases). Sequencing input: naive CD4+ T cells sorted from blood. The subset was: CD45RA+ positively selected. This CDR3 is CASSMGTLREDTQYF. The CDR3 bases are TGTGCCAGTAGTATGGGCACCTTAAGGGAGGATACGCAGTATTTT. The variable domain in full, with the rest retrieved from reference TRBV19 and TRBJ2-3, is DGGITQSPKYLFRKEGQNVTLSCEQNLNHDAMYWYRQDPGQGLRLIYYSQIVNDFQKGDIAEGYSVSREKKESFPLTVTSAQKNPTAFYLCASSMGTLREDTQYFGPGTRLTVL.